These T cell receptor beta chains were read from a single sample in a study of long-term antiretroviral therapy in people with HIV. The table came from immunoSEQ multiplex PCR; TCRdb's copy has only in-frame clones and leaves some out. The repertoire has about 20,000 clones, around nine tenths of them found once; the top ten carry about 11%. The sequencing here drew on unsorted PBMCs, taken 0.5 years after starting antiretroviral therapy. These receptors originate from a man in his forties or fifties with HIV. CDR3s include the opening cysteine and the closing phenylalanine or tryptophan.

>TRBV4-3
CASSQDCIASASETQYF
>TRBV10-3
CAISGTGTASYNEQFF
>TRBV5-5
CASSLGWEINEQFF
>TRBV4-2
CASSQGAGGTEAFF
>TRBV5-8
CASSLGTQDYEQYF
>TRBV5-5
CASSQTAQNYGYTF
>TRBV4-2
CASSQSGGSGEQYF
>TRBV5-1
CASSGGGFNEKLFF
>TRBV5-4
CASSLGGDSYNEQFF
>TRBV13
CASSTGLAGGLEQYF
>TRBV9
CASTVGLAGGYEQFF
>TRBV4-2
CASSQEGYEQYF
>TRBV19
CASSAGQGLGETQYF
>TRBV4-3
CASSQGRSDSNQPQHF
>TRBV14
CASSQFPGELFF
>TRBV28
CASSLIGGANVLTF
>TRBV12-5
CASGLGHRIDGYTF
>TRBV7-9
CASSPRPQETQYF
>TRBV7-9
CASSLDGSNQPQHF
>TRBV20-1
CSQRYAYEQYF
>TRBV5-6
CASSLVGFRGEKLFF